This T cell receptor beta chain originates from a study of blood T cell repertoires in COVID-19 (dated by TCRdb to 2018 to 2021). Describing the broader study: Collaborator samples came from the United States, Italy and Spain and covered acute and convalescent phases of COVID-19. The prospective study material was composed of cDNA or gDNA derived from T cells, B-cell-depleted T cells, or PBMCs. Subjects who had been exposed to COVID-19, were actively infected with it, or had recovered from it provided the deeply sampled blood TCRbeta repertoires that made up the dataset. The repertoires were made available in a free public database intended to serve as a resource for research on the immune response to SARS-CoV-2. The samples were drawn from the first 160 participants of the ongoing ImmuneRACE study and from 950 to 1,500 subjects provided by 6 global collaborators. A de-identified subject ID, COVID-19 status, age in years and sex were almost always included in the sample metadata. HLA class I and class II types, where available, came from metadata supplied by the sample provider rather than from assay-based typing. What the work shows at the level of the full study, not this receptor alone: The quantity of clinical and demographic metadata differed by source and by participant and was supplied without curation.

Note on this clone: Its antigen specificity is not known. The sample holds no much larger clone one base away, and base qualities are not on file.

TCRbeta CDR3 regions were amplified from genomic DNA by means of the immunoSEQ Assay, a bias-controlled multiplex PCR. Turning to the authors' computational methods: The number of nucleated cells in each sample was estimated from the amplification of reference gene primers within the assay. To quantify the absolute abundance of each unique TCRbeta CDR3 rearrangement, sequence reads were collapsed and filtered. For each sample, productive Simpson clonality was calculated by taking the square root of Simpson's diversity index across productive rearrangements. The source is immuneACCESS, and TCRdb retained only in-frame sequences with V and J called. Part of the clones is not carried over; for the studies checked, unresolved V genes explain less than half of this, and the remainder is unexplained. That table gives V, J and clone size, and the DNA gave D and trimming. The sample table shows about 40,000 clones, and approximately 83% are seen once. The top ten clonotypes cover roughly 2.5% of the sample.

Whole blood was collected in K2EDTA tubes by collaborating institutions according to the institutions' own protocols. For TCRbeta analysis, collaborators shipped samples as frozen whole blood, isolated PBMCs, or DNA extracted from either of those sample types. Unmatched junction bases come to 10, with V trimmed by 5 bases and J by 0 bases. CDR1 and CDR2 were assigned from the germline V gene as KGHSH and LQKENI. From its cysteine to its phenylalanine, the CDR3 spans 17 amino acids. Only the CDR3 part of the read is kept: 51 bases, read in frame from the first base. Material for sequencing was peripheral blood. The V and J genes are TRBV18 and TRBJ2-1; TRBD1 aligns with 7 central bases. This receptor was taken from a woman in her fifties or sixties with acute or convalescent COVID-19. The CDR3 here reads CASSSRQGGSSYNEQFF. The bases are TGTGCCAGCTCATCTCGACAGGGTGGAAGCTCCTACAATGAGCAGTTCTTC. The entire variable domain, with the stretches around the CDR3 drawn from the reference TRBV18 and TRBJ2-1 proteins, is NAGVMQNPRHLVRRRGQEARLRCSPMKGHSHVYWYRQLPEEGLKFMVYLQKENIIDESGMPKERFSAEFPKEGPSILRIQQVVRGDSAAYFCASSSRQGGSSYNEQFFGPGTRLTVL.